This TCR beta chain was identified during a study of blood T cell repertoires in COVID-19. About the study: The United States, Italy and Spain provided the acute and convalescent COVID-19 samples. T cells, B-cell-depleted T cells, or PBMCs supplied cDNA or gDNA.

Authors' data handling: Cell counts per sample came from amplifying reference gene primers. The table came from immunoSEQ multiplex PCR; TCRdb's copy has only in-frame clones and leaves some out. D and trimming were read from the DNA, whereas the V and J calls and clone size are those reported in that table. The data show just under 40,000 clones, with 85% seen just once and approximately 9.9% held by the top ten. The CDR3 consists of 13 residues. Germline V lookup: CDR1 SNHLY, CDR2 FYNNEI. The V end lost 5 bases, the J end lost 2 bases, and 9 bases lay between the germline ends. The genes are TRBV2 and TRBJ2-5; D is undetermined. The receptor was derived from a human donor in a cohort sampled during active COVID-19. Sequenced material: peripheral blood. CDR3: CASSRNSQETQYF. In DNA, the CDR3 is TGTGCCAGCAGTAGAAACAGTCAAGAGACCCAGTACTTC.